This T cell receptor (beta chain) was identified in a study of blood T cell repertoires in COVID-19. Germline CDR1 is SEHNR and CDR2 is FQNEAQ (reference sequence). J was trimmed by 4 bases and V by 5 bases; bases with no gene match: 7. The CDR3 spans 16 residues. Source study methods: Reference gene primer amplification gave estimated nucleated cell counts. Sequencing was performed with immunoSEQ multiplex PCR; in TCRdb, only in-frame clones are kept and a portion is missing. V and J calls plus clone size are reproduced from that table; the DNA served to infer D and trimming. Altogether 55,000 to 65,000 clones are present, roughly 84% being singletons, with the ten largest covering 5% to 6.5%.

The rearrangement joins TRBV7-9 to TRBJ2-3; 12 bases map to TRBD2. The specimen sequenced was peripheral blood. The clonotype was recovered from a man older than 75 in a cohort sampled during active COVID-19. Written as DNA, the CDR3 is TGTGCCAGCAGCCCCCGACTAGCGGGAGAGGCAGATACGCAGTATTTT. Residues: CASSPRLAGEADTQYF. Full variable domain (missing parts from reference TRBV7-9 and TRBJ2-3): DTGVSQNPRHKITKRGQNVTFRCDPISEHNRLYWYRQTLGQGPEFLTYFQNEAQLEKSRLLSDRFSAERPKGSFSTLEIQRTEQGDSAMYLCASSPRLAGEADTQYFGPGTRLTVL.